This record covers a single T cell receptor (beta chain). The entry originates in a study of OX40 agonist ivuxolimab in advanced cancers. The CDR3 is 16 amino acids. J was trimmed by 7 bases and V by 2 bases; bases with no gene match: 10. CDR1 MNHEY and CDR2 SMNVEV come from the germline V gene (reference sequence). TCRdb's table, derived via immunoSEQ multiplex PCR, lists solely in-frame clones and lacks some. The sample includes about 110,000 clones, roughly 90% of them seen just once. The material sequenced was CD4+ or CD8+ T cells sorted from blood, taken in a trial of the OX40 agonist ivuxolimab. The sequence derives from an adult with an advanced solid tumor such as melanoma, head and neck, liver or kidney cancer. The chain carries TRBV27 and TRBJ2-1; 8 positions match TRBD1. CDR3 nucleotides: TGTGCCAGCAGTTTACCGGACAGGGATGGGAGAAATGAGCAGTTCTTC. Translating it yields CASSLPDRDGRNEQFF.